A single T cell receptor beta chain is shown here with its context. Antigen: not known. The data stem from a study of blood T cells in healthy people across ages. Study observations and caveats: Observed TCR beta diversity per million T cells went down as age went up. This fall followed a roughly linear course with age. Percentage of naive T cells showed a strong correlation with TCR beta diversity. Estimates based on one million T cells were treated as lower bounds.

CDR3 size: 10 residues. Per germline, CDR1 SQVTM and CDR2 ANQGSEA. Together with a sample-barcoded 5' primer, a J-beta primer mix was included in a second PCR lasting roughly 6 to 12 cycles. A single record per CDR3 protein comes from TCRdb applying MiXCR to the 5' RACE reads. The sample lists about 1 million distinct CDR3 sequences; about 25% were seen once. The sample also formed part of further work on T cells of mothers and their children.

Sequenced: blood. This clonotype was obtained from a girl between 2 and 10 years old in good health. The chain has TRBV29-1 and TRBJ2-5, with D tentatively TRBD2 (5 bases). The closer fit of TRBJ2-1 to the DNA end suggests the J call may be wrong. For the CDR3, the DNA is TGCAGCGTTGATGGCGGACTGCAGTTCTTC. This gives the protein CSVDGGLQFF.